Below are 7 T cell receptor beta chains sequenced from a single sample in a study of blood T cells in healthy people across ages. Primers used in a second PCR of about 7 to 12 cycles were a sample-barcoded 5' primer and a J-beta primer mix. TCRdb re-derived calls from the 5' RACE reads in MiXCR, one entry per CDR3 protein. The sample has about 680,000 distinct CDR3 sequences; about 52% are singletons. Sequences were obtained from blood. All receptors derive from a woman aged 60-70 years in good health.

The chain joins TRBV29-1 to TRBJ2-5; weak D call: TRBD1 (5 bases). Germline values: CDR1 SQVTM, CDR2 ANQGSEA. This CDR3 is built from 13 residues. Between the trimmed V and J ends, which lost 8 bases and 11 bases, there was a span of 24 bases. The CDR3 protein is CSQRRASYNEQYF. The CDR3 DNA reads TGCAGCCAACGCAGGGCCTCCTACAATGAGCAGTACTTC.

V gene TRBV20-1 combines with J gene TRBJ2-5; D possibly corresponds to TRBD1 (7 bases). Near its end, the DNA agrees better with TRBJ2-7, so the J call may be wrong. Germline V gives CDR1 DFQATT, CDR2 SNEGSKA (reference sequence). The CDR3 covers 13 residues. CDR3 residues: CSASLRGAHEQYF. The CDR3 region has the DNA TGCAGTGCTAGCCTCAGGGGGGCGCACGAGCAGTACTTC.

This clonotype was detected a few times. The CDR3 loop is CASSLAPTAYEQYF. DNA for the CDR3: TGTGCCAGCAGCTTAGCGCCGACAGCCTACGAGCAGTACTTC. The chain couples TRBV7-2 to TRBJ2-7; possibly TRBD1 for D (5 bases). Germline CDR1 reads SGHTA; CDR2 reads FQGNSA. V was trimmed by 0 bases and J by 2 bases, leaving 8 bases between them. CDR3 length: 14 amino acids.

This clonotype has a handful of counts. The V gene is TRBV7-2, the J gene TRBJ2-1, with no clear D. The CDR3 consists of 15 residues. Trimming stripped 2 bases from V and 7 bases from J, with 15 bases between. Germline V lookup: CDR1 SGHTA, CDR2 FQGNSA. CDR3 DNA sequence: TGTGCCAGCAGCTTATTGGCATCATGGGGAAATGAGCAGTTCTTC. Its protein is CASSLLASWGNEQFF.

For this clonotype: A much bigger clone sits one base away, suggesting this may be a read error. The chain couples TRBV29-1 to TRBJ2-7, with D perhaps assigned TRBD1 or TRBD2 (5 bases each). CDR1 SQVTM and CDR2 ANQGSEA come from the germline V gene. The V gene lost 5 bases and the J gene lost 0 bases, with 17 bases spanning the gap. This CDR3 contains 15 residues. This CDR3 is CSVSGPGRSSYEQYF. In nucleotides, the CDR3 is TGCAGCGTTTCCGGACCGGGACGAAGCTCCTACGAGCAGTACTTC.

This chain's CDR3 is CASSLRNGPNEQFF. CDR3 DNA sequence: TGTGCCAGCAGTTTGAGGAACGGGCCGAACGAGCAGTTCTTC. The chain carries TRBV28 and TRBJ2-1, with unresolved D. There are 14 residues in the CDR3. Between the trimmed V and J ends, which lost 3 bases and 10 bases, there was a span of 16 bases. Per germline, CDR1 MDHEN and CDR2 SYDVKM.

This clonotype was counted a single time. This CDR3 is CASSLWFGSDTQYF. CDR3 DNA: TGTGCCAGCAGCTTATGGTTTGGCTCAGATACGCAGTATTTT. The chain uses TRBV7-3 and TRBJ2-3; D not resolved. V dropped 2 bases and J dropped 4 bases, with 10 bases sitting between them. The CDR3 has 14 residues. Germline lookup yields CDR1 SGHTA and CDR2 FQGTGA.